This T cell receptor beta chain was identified in a study of shared clonotypes between healthy human individuals. At the level of the study: Each donor's CD8 memory used one plate, CD8 naive two, each CD4 subset three.

In the source study's methods: Junction-only sequences produced by ImmunoSEQ had no quality scores, so filtering differed. Only in-frame clones appear in the TCRdb table, and some are missing; sequencing was by immunoSEQ multiplex PCR. That table is the source of V, J and clone size, and D and trimming were worked out from the DNA. The repertoire holds about 1,500,000 clones, with more than 95% as singletons. This clone appeared once. Trimming took 5 bases from V and 8 from J; bases not matched to a gene: 2. Germline lookup yields CDR1 SGHAT and CDR2 FQNNGV. The length of the CDR3 is 12 residues. The V and J genes are TRBV11-2 and TRBJ1-4; 7 bases line up with TRBD1. The sample was naive CD4+ T cells sorted from blood. Sample subset: CD45RA+ positively selected. This sequence originates from a young man in good health. The chain's CDR3 is CASSRTGEKLFF. CDR3 sequence (DNA): TGTGCCAGCAGCCGGACAGGAGAAAAACTGTTTTTT.